This TCR beta chain originates from a study of T cell repertoires in ileal Crohn's disease. Overall study context: Surgery for a complication: stricturing in roughly 61%, penetrating in 39%.

From germline, CDR1 is MRHNA and CDR2 SNTAGT. With V trimmed by 3 bases and J by 3 bases, 0 bases remained unmatched. The CDR3 loop spans 14 amino acids. The table lists this clone with a few counts. Assay: immunoSEQ multiplex PCR; the TCRdb copy retains only in-frame clones and omits some. The table lists 4,000 or so clones, about four fifths of them singletons. The chain is built from TRBV6-4 and TRBJ2-2, with TRBD1 matching over 8 bases. Material for sequencing was ileal tissue. This TCR was recovered from an adult with Crohn's disease. For the CDR3, the DNA is TGTGCCAGCAGTGAGGACAGGGACACCGGGGAGCTGTTTTTT. Its protein product is CASSEDRDTGELFF.